This entry is about one T cell receptor beta chain. This clone has a single count. The antigen it recognizes is unknown. It has no much larger one-base neighbor in the sample; base qualities were not kept. In the same sample, other DNA sequences code for this CDR3. The immunoSEQ Assay, a bias-controlled multiplex PCR, was used to amplify TCRbeta CDR3 regions from genomic DNA. Processing in the source paper ran as follows. Within the assay, amplification of reference gene primers was used to estimate how many nucleated cells each sample contained. To quantify the absolute abundance of each unique TCRbeta CDR3 rearrangement, sequence reads were collapsed and filtered. For each sample, productive Simpson clonality was calculated as the square root of Simpson's diversity index across productive rearrangements. The table was pulled from immuneACCESS by TCRdb, which kept in-frame rearrangements only. Such tables lose some clones; where checked, under half of the loss comes from unresolved V genes, and the rest has no known cause. V and J calls plus clone size are reproduced from that table; the DNA served to infer D and trimming. For this sample there are 300,000 to 400,000 clones; around nine tenths appear just once. Roughly 6.6% of the sample goes to the ten largest clones.

Compared with germline, V lacks 2 bases and J lacks 4 bases; bases without a gene match: 5. The CDR3 spans 15 residues, from the cysteine through the phenylalanine. The CDR3 DNA has 45 bases and is translated from base 1. Via the germline V gene, CDR1 is SGHDT and CDR2 YYEEEE. The source of the sample is a study of blood T cell repertoires in COVID-19 (dated by TCRdb to the early 2020s). For context, the study as a whole: The collaborator samples originated in the United States, Italy and Spain and spanned the acute and convalescent phases of COVID-19. The prospective study material was composed of cDNA or gDNA derived from T cells, B-cell-depleted T cells, or PBMCs. The dataset comprised deeply sampled blood TCRbeta repertoires from subjects exposed to, actively infected with, or recovered from COVID-19. The repertoires were released in a freely available public database meant as a resource for research on the immune response to SARS-CoV-2. The samples were drawn from two sources: the first 160 participants of the ongoing ImmuneRACE study, and approximately 1,300 subjects contributed by 6 global collaborators. Sample metadata almost always included a de-identified subject ID, COVID-19 status, age in years and sex. Where available, HLA class I and class II types were obtained from metadata supplied by the sample provider rather than from assay-based typing. General findings and caveats noted by the study authors: The amount of clinical and demographic metadata varied by source and participant and was provided uncurated.

One collaborating source in Seattle enrolled patients while the patients were actively infected and followed the patients over time throughout the course of disease. Collaborating institutions collected whole blood in K2EDTA tubes following their own protocols. Collaborator samples were shipped for TCRbeta analysis as frozen whole blood, isolated PBMCs, or DNA extracted from either sample type. The chain links TRBV5-6 with TRBJ2-1; TRBD1 aligns with 8 central bases. The sequence came from a woman in her seventies with COVID-19, enrolled during active disease. Specimen: peripheral blood. The CDR3 region: CASSLAGGLYNEQFF. The DNA is TGTGCCAGCAGCTTAGCAGGGGGCTTGTACAATGAGCAGTTCTTC.